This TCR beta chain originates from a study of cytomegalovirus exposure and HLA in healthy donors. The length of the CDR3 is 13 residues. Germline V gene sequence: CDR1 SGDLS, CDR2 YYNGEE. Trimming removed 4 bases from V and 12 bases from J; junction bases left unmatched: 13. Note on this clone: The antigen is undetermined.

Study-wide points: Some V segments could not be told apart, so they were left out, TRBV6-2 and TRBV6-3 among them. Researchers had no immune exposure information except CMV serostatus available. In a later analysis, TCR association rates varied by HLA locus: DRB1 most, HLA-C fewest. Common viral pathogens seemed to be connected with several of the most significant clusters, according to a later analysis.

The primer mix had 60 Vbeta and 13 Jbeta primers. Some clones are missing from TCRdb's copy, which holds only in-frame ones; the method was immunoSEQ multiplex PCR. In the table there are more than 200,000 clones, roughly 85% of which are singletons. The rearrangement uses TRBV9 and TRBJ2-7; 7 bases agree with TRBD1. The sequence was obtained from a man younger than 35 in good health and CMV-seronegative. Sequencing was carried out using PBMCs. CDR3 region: CASSSRTGDRLYF. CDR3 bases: TGTGCCAGCAGCTCCAGAACAGGGGATCGACTGTACTTC. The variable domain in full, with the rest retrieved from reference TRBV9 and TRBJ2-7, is DSGVTQTPKHLITATGQRVTLRCSPRSGDLSVYWYQQSLDQGLQFLIQYYNGEERAKGNILERFSAQQFPDLHSELNLSSLELGDSALYFCASSSRTGDRLYFGPGTRLTVT.